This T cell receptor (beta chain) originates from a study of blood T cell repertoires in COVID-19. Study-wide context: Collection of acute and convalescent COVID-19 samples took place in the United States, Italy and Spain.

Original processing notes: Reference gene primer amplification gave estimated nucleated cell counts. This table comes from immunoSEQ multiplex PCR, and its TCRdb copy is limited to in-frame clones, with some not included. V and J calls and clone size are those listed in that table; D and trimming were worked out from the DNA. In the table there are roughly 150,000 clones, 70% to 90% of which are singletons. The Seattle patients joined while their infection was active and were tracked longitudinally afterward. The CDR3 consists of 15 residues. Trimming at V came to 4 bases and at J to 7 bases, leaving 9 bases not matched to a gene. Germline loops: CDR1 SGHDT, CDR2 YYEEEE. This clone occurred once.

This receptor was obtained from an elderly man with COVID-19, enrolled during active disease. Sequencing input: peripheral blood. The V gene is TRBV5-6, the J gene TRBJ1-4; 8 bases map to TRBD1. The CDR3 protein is CASSPDRGGGEKLFF. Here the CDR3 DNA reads TGTGCCAGCAGCCCCGACAGGGGAGGGGGTGAAAAACTGTTTTTT. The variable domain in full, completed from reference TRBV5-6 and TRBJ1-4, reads DAGVTQSPTHLIKTRGQQVTLRCSPKSGHDTVSWYQQALGQGPQFIFQYYEEEERQRGNFPDRFSGHQFPNYSSELNVNALLLGDSALYLCASSPDRGGGEKLFFGSGTQLSVL.